This T cell receptor beta chain was recorded in a study of T-cell memory formation after mild COVID-19. Study summary: Clusters were largely donor specific. Study observations and caveats: Whereas later expanders leaned CD4+, clones contracting day 15 to 85 showed a balanced CD4/CD8 makeup. Memory cells collected pre-infection included some clones that later responded, suggesting cross-reactive memory joined.

TCRdb re-derived calls from the 5' RACE reads in MiXCR, one entry per CDR3 protein. This table has some 450,000 distinct CDR3 sequences, roughly 18% appearing once. Trimming at V came to 4 bases and at J to 2 bases, leaving 4 bases not matched to a gene. Germline V gene lookup returns CDR1 SGHAT and CDR2 FQNNGV. This CDR3 spans 15 amino acids. This clonotype was seen a few times. Its antigen is undetermined. The sequenced material came from PBMCs or a T cell subset sorted from them (not recorded which). This sequence was found in a man younger than 30 who had mild COVID-19 (a few samples of this study predate the infection). Cell type and time point are not known. The chain couples TRBV11-2 to TRBJ2-5, with 10 bases aligning to TRBD1. The CDR3: CASSYDRGRQETQYF. The CDR3 DNA is TGTGCCAGCAGCTATGACAGGGGGCGGCAAGAGACCCAGTACTTC.